Sequencing of this T cell receptor (beta chain) was carried out in a study of T cell responses to AZD1222 COVID-19 vaccine. The CDR3 has 15 residues. V was pared by 4 bases and J by 3 bases, with 7 bases of the junction left unmatched. The germline gives CDR1 MNHEY, CDR2 SMNVEV (reference sequence). Points from the study as a whole: Sampling captured repertoires only after the peak T cell response. Unmutated variant regions reportedly attract nearly half of all spike-specific TCRs. Donors skewed white British and female; clonal diversity was possibly underestimated. Vaccine-related CD4 TCRs covered spike, predominating at 160-218 and 743-854.

The assay was immunoSEQ multiplex PCR, and TCRdb's table has in-frame clones only and misses some. The profile shows 200,000 or so clones, approximately 87% of them singletons. With regard to this clone: Its antigen is undetermined.

Sequenced here: peripheral blood, sampled on day 0 of MenACWY control vaccination. The clonotype comes from an adult in good health. The chain is built from TRBV27 and TRBJ1-1, with TRBD1 matching over 8 bases. The CDR3 loop is CASSSDRAHYTEAFF. CDR3 nucleotides: TGTGCCAGCAGTTCGGACAGGGCCCACTACACTGAAGCTTTCTTT.